This T cell receptor (beta chain) was identified in a study of tumor-infiltrating lymphocytes in oesophageal squamous cell carcinoma. CDR3 length: 15 amino acids. Trimming left V 3 bases short and J 9 bases short, with 17 bases between. The V gene's germline CDR1 is ENHRY and CDR2 SYGVKD. This clonotype was seen repeatedly, ten times or more. One entry per CDR3 protein results from TCRdb running MiXCR on the PCR reads. The table lists 3,000 to 4,000 distinct CDR3 sequences, more than 13% of them singletons. The sample consisted of esophageal tumor tissue. The clonotype was recovered from a male donor with esophageal squamous cell carcinoma. The rearrangement joins TRBV10-3 to TRBJ1-4; possibly TRBD1 for D (5 bases). In DNA form, the CDR3 reads TGTGCCATCAGTGACCCCCGGGACGAAGGAAAAAAACTGTTTTTT. It specifies CAISDPRDEGKKLFF.